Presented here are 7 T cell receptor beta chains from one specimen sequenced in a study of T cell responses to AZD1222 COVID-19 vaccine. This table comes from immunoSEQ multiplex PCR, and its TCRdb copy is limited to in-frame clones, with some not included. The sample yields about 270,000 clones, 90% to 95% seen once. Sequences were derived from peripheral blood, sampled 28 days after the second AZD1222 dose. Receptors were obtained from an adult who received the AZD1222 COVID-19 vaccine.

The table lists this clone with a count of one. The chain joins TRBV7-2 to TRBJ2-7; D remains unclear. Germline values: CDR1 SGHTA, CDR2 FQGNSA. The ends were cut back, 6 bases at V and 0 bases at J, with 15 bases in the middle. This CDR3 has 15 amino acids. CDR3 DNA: TGTGCCAGCAGTCCCTCCGCGACGGCCTCCTACGAGCAGTACTTC. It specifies CASSPSATASYEQYF.

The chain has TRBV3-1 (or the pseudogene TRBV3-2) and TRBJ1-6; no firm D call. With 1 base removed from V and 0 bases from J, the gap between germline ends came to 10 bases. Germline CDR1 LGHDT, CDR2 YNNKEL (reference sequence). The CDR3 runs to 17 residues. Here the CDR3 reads CASSQGSESSYNSPLHF. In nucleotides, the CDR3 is TGTGCCAGCAGCCAAGGATCCGAGAGCTCCTATAATTCACCCCTCCACTTT.

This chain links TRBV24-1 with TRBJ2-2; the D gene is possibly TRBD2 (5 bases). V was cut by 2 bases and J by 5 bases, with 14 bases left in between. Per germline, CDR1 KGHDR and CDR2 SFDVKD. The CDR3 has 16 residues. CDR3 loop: CATSDSFAGETGELFF. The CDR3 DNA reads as TGTGCCACCAGTGATTCTTTCGCCGGGGAAACCGGGGAGCTGTTTTTT.

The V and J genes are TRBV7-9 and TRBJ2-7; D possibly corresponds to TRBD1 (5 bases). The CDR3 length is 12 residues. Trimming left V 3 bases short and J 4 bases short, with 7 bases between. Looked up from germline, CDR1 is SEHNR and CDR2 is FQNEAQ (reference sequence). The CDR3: CASSFNRYEQYF. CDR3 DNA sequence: TGTGCCAGCAGCTTCAACAGGTACGAGCAGTACTTC.

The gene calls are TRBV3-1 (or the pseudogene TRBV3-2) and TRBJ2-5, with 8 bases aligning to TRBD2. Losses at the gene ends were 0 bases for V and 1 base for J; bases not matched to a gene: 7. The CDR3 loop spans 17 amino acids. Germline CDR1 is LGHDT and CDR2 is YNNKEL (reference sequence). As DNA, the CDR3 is TGTGCCAGCAGCCAAGATGTTAGCGGGGTACGCCAAGAGACCCAGTACTTC. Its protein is CASSQDVSGVRQETQYF.

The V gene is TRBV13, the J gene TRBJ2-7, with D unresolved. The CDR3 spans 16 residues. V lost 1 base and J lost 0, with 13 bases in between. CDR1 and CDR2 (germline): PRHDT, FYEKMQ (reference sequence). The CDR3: CASSLDGRVGSYEQYF. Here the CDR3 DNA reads TGTGCCAGCAGCTTAGATGGAAGGGTGGGCTCCTACGAGCAGTACTTC.

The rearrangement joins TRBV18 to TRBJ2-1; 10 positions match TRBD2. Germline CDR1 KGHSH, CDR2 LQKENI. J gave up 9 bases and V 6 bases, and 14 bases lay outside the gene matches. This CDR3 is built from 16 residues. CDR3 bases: TGTGCCAGCTCTACCCAGCGGGAGGGCCCTACGAGTGAGCAGTTCTTC. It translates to CASSTQREGPTSEQFF.